This is a list of T cell receptor beta chains from one sample in a study of T cells after yellow fever vaccination. TCRdb reprocessed the 5' RACE reads via MiXCR and lists one record per CDR3 protein. The sample has 250,000 to 300,000 distinct CDR3 sequences, under 9% seen once. The input for sequencing was CD4+ T cells sorted from PBMCs, taken 5 days after the yellow fever booster vaccination. The receptors shown here come from a man in his late teens or twenties who received the YFV17D yellow fever vaccine. CDR3s include the opening cysteine and the closing phenylalanine or tryptophan. D genes are given only for firm matches. Expanded clones get a size class; other rows say once, few or many, or leave the size out.

D | size | J | V | DNA | CDR3
. | few | TRBJ1-6 | TRBV2 | TGTGCCAGCAGGCGGGAGGGGGGGAATTCACCCCTCCACTTT | CASRREGGNSPLHF
. | few | TRBJ2-4 | TRBV6-2/TRBV6-3 | TGTGCCAGCAGTTCGGCAGGGGGGGACATTCAGTACTTC | CASSSAGGDIQYF
TRBD1 | . | TRBJ1-2 | TRBV6-2/TRBV6-3 | TGTGCCAGCAGTTACGGGACAGGGGGCCGAGTAAACTATGGCTACACCTTC | CASSYGTGGRVNYGYTF
. | . | TRBJ1-5 | TRBV6-2/TRBV6-3 | TGTGCCAGCAGCACCGGGGGGAAAGGGACCAATCAGCCCCAGCATTTT | CASSTGGKGTNQPQHF
TRBD2 | many | TRBJ2-3 | TRBV4-3 | TGCGCCAGCAGCCAGCTAGCGGGGGGGCCCGCAGATACGCAGTATTTT | CASSQLAGGPADTQYF
TRBD1 | few | TRBJ1-6 | TRBV6-5 | TGTGCCAGCAACTCGGGACAGGGGGTCTCACCCCTCCACTTT | CASNSGQGVSPLHF
. | . | TRBJ2-5 | TRBV5-4 | TGTGCCAGCAGCTCGGGGCAGTACCAAGAGACCCAGTACTTC | CASSSGQYQETQYF
. | few | TRBJ1-2 | TRBV28 | TGTGCCAGCAGTTTACAGGGGGGCTACACCTTC | CASSLQGGYTF
. | . | TRBJ2-1 | TRBV7-3 | TGTGCCAGCAGCGAGCAACCGGGGTTCGAGCAGTTCTTC | CASSEQPGFEQFF
. | few | TRBJ1-2 | TRBV18 | TGTGCCAGCTCGCCGTCCCTGAGTGGCTACACCTTC | CASSPSLSGYTF
. | . | TRBJ1-1 | TRBV28 | TGTGCCAGCATTTCGGGTGGGACGAACACTGAAGCTTTCTTT | CASISGGTNTEAFF
TRBD2 | few | TRBJ2-1 | TRBV6-5 | TGTGCCAGCAGTTACGCGGGACTAGGGAATGAGCAGTTCTTC | CASSYAGLGNEQFF
TRBD1 | . | TRBJ2-3 | TRBV5-1 | TGCGCCAGCACAAGGGACAGGGAGGCAGATACGCAGTATTTT | CASTRDREADTQYF
. | . | TRBJ2-7 | TRBV7-2 | TGTGCCAGCAGCCTGACGATGGGGGAGTACGAGCAGTACTTC | CASSLTMGEYEQYF
TRBD1 | . | TRBJ1-2 | TRBV28 | TGTGCCAGCAGCATTGGACAGGGGGCAGGTGGCTACACCTTC | CASSIGQGAGGYTF
. | few | TRBJ2-2 | TRBV5-1 | TGCGCCAGCAGCCGACAGACAACGGCCACCGGGGAGCTGTTTTTT | CASSRQTTATGELFF
TRBD2 | many | TRBJ2-5 | TRBV20-1 | TGCAGTGTCCCCCCCGGGACTAGCGGGGGTTTGACCCAGTACTTC | CSVPPGTSGGLTQYF
. | . | TRBJ2-5 | TRBV7-9 | TGTGCCAGCGGAGAGACCCAGTACTTC | CASGETQYF
TRBD2 | many | TRBJ2-1 | TRBV4-2 | TGTGCCAGCAGCCAAGGGCGGAAATCGGGAGGCAATGAGCAGTTCTTC | CASSQGRKSGGNEQFF
. | few | TRBJ1-3 | TRBV6-5 | TGTGCCAGCAGTTACTCCCCGGTGGGGGCGCACTCTGGAAACACCATATATTTT | CASSYSPVGAHSGNTIYF
. | many | TRBJ1-1 | TRBV5-1 | TGCGCCAGCAGCACCAGGGGCTCGGACACTGAAGCTTTCTTT | CASSTRGSDTEAFF
. | many | TRBJ2-1 | TRBV7-2 | TGTGCCAGCAGCTTAGGGATGAGCTCCTACAATGAGCAGTTCTTC | CASSLGMSSYNEQFF
. | . | TRBJ1-1 | TRBV19 | TGTGCCAGTAGTCTGGGACATGCGAACACTGAAGCTTTCTTT | CASSLGHANTEAFF
. | . | TRBJ1-5 | TRBV29-1 | TGCAGCGGTGTTGGGCAGATCAATGAGCCCCAGCATTTT | CSGVGQINEPQHF
. | few | TRBJ2-1 | TRBV2 | TGTGCCAGCACCTGGGTGGGCAATGAGCAGTTCTTC | CASTWVGNEQFF
TRBD1 | few | TRBJ1-2 | TRBV20-1 | TGCAGTGCTCCGAGAGGTACAGGGGGCCGTGGCTACACCTTC | CSAPRGTGGRGYTF
TRBD2 | few | TRBJ2-5 | TRBV5-1 | TGCGCCAGCACCTCGCGGGGAGGGGAGACCCAGTACTTC | CASTSRGGETQYF
. | few | TRBJ2-1 | TRBV20-1 | TGCAGTGCTAGAGGGGCGATTTACAATGAGCAGTTCTTC | CSARGAIYNEQFF
TRBD1 | many | TRBJ2-5 | TRBV4-2 | TGTGCCAGCAGCCTACCGGGACAGGGACCAGAGACCCAGTACTTC | CASSLPGQGPETQYF
TRBD1 | . | TRBJ2-7 | TRBV7-9 | TGTGCCAGCAGCTTAGAAGGCTGGGCGGGACAGGGGTTCTCCTACGAGCAGTACTTC | CASSLEGWAGQGFSYEQYF
. | . | TRBJ1-6 | TRBV7-2 | TGTGCCAGCAGCTTAGTAGCCTCTGCCGGTTCACCCCTCCACTTT | CASSLVASAGSPLHF
TRBD1 | few | TRBJ2-6 | TRBV2 | TGTGCCAGTCAGGGGGCTGGGGCCAACGTCCTGACTTTC | CASQGAGANVLTF
TRBD2 | . | TRBJ2-3 | TRBV5-6 | TGTGCCAGCAGCTTCGTTAGCGGGGGTGCAGATACGCAGTATTTT | CASSFVSGGADTQYF
. | many | TRBJ1-3 | TRBV7-2 | TGTGCCAGCAGCTTATGGAGCTCTGGAAACACCATATATTTT | CASSLWSSGNTIYF
TRBD1 | few | TRBJ1-2 | TRBV12-3/TRBV12-4 | TGTGCCAGCAGTTTGACAGGGACTAACTATGGCTACACCTTC | CASSLTGTNYGYTF
. | few | TRBJ2-3 | TRBV20-1 | TGCAGTGCTAGAGTCCCGGGGGCCCGGGCAGATACGCAGTATTTT | CSARVPGARADTQYF
. | . | TRBJ1-1 | TRBV18 | TGTGCCAGCTCACGCCGGGGCAGGGGTAGAATGAACACTGAAGCTTTCTTT | CASSRRGRGRMNTEAFF
TRBD1 | . | TRBJ1-4 | TRBV4-3 | TGCGCCAGCAGTCCCGGGACAGGAAGGGAAAAACTGTTTTTT | CASSPGTGREKLFF
TRBD1 | few | TRBJ1-5 | TRBV5-1 | TGCGCCAGCAGCAAGGGACAGGGGGACGGTCAGCCCCAGCATTTT | CASSKGQGDGQPQHF
TRBD1 | few | TRBJ1-1 | TRBV29-1 | TGCAGCGTAACAGGACAGGGAGGTACTGAAGCTTTCTTT | CSVTGQGGTEAFF
. | few | TRBJ1-1 | TRBV5-6 | TGTGCCAGCAGGCCAATAGCGGGAGGGGCCGACACTGAAGCTTTCTTT | CASRPIAGGADTEAFF